This T cell receptor (beta chain) was sequenced during a study of shared clonotypes between healthy human individuals. Broader study findings: The donor pool, a small one, limited the genetic and exposure-history diversity represented. Naive subsets usually exceeded memory subsets in estimated richness. Depth of sequencing was expected to influence donor clonotype sharing.

V gave up 6 bases and J gave up 4 bases; unmatched junction bases: 10. CDR1 is MDHEN, CDR2 SYDVKM, per germline. This CDR3 is 16 amino acids long. As concerns this clone: What it binds is unknown.

Methods used by the authors: Junction-only immunoSEQ data arrived without quality scores, meaning filtering differed. Method: immunoSEQ multiplex PCR; TCRdb's copy keeps in-frame clones and lacks some. D and trimming come from the DNA, and the V and J calls and clone size come from that table. The profile shows hundreds of thousands of clones, more than 70% of them singletons. The chain combines TRBV28 with TRBJ1-3; TRBD1 agrees at 9 bases. Material: memory CD4+ T cells sorted from blood. Described subset: CD45RA-negative fraction. The clonotype was recovered from a young woman in good health. CDR3 protein: CASSSPQGARGNTIYF. CDR3 bases: TGTGCCAGCAGCTCCCCACAGGGGGCCCGAGGAAACACCATATATTTT.